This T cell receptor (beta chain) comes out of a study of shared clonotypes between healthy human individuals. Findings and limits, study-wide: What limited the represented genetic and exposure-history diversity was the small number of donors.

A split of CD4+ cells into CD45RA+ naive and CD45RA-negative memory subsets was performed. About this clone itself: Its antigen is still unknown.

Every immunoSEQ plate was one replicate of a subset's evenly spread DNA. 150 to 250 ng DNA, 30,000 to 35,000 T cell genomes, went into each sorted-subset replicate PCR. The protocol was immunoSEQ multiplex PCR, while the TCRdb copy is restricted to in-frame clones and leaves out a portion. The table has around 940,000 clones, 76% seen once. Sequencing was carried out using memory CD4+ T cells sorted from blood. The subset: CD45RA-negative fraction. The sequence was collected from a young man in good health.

CDR3 region: CASSRKGAGDSPLHF. The CDR3 DNA sequence: TGTGCCAGCAGTCGAAAGGGGGCGGGAGATTCACCCCTCCACTTT. The chain uses TRBV6-5 and TRBJ1-6, with 7 positions matching TRBD1. CDR3 size: 15 residues. Germline-derived CDR1 and CDR2 are MNHEY and SVGAGI. After removal of 5 bases from V and 8 bases from J, the junction contained 9 bases not matched to a gene.